This TCR beta chain was observed in a study of graft-versus-host responses after intestinal transplantation. At the level of the study: For approximately three years after anti-thymocyte globulin induction, all recipients took tacrolimus and steroids.

Study conclusions and caveats: Maximum circulating GvH clone levels tracked with early post-transplant HvG decreases.

The researchers put roughly 200,000 CFSE-labeled responder cells into plates with roughly 200,000 irradiated, violet-dye-labeled stimulator cells. The data were produced by immunoSEQ multiplex PCR, yet TCRdb's version contains in-frame clones alone and is incomplete. In the table there are approximately 20,000 clones, over 35% of which are singletons. The germline gives CDR1 SGHKS, CDR2 YYEKEE (reference sequence). Trimming removed 4 bases from V and 3 bases from J, with 18 bases in between. The CDR3 runs 16 residues. The sequence was obtained from a human patient who received an intestinal transplant. The starting material was alloreactive CD4+ T cells from a mixed lymphocyte reaction culture, obtained before intestinal transplant. Sample subset: CFSE-low proliferating T cells sorted from roughly 6-day pre-transplant mixed lymphocyte reaction (GvH or HvG direction). The chain links TRBV5-5 to TRBJ2-3; a possible D gene is TRBD1 (6 bases). Written as DNA, the CDR3 is TGTGCCAGCAGCCTTGACAGGCCTTTTAGAACAGATACGCAGTATTTT. It specifies CASSLDRPFRTDTQYF.